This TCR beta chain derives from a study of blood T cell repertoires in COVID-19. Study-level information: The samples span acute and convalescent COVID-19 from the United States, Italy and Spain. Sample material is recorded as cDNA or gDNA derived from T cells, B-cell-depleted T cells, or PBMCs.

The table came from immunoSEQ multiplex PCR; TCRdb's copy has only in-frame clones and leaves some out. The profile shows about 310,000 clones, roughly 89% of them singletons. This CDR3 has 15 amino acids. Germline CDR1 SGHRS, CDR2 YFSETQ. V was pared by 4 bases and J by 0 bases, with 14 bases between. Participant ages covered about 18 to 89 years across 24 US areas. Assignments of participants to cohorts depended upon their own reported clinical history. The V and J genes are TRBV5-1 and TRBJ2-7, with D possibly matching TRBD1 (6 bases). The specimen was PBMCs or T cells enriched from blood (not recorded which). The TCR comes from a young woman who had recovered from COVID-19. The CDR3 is CASSPGQPGSYEQYF. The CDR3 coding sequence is TGCGCCAGCAGCCCCGGACAGCCAGGCTCCTACGAGCAGTACTTC.